The text below deals with one T cell receptor beta chain. TCRdb keeps only in-frame clones here, not all; method: immunoSEQ multiplex PCR. The table has fewer than 200,000 clones, roughly 95% seen once. Trimming cost V 2 bases and J 9 bases, with 25 bases left between them. This CDR3 has 17 amino acids. The germline V gene encodes CDR1 MGHDK and CDR2 SYGVNS. The data derive from a study of control samples from healthy donors and cancer patients. The TCR was taken from a woman in her sixties in good health. The sequenced sample consisted of blood. This chain uses TRBV25-1 with TRBJ1-1; the D is unclear. The CDR3 region is CASSEQASYIRGQKAFF. The CDR3 DNA sequence: TGTGCCAGCAGTGAACAGGCCTCCTACATAAGAGGGCAGAAAGCTTTCTTT.